The 11 T cell receptor beta chains given below trace back to one sample, sequenced in a study of blood T cell repertoires in COVID-19. TCRdb keeps only in-frame clones here, not all; method: immunoSEQ multiplex PCR. The data contain approximately 290,000 clones, roughly 89% of them singletons. Sequencing was carried out using PBMCs or T cells enriched from blood (not recorded which). These receptors were collected from a young woman with acute COVID-19.

The chain carries TRBV5-1 and TRBJ2-3; possible D gene TRBD1, 6 bases. V gave up 0 bases and J gave up 2 bases, with 10 bases separating them. The length of the CDR3 is 15 residues. The V gene's germline CDR1 is SGHRS and CDR2 YFSETQ. CDR3 loop: CASSLGQGITDTQYF. The DNA for the CDR3 is TGCGCCAGCAGCTTGGGGCAGGGGATCACAGATACGCAGTATTTT.

The rearrangement uses TRBV7-9 and TRBJ2-5; 7 bases match TRBD1. The V and J ends lost 5 bases and 7 bases, in that order; junction bases with no gene match: 16. The germline V gene has CDR1 SEHNR and CDR2 FQNEAQ (reference sequence). This CDR3 has 16 residues. The CDR3 spells CASSSRDRESRGTQYF. In nucleotides, the CDR3 is TGTGCCAGCAGCAGCCGGGACAGAGAATCTCGGGGGACCCAGTACTTC.

The chain carries TRBV27 and TRBJ2-6; tentative D call: TRBD2 (6 bases). CDR1 is MNHEY, CDR2 SMNVEV, per germline (reference sequence). The CDR3 consists of 15 residues. CDR3 sequence reads: CATARGNTGANVLTF. The CDR3 nucleotides read TGTGCGACGGCGCGCGGGAATACTGGGGCCAACGTCCTGACTTTC.

The V and J genes are TRBV4-1 and TRBJ1-5, with 9 bases identical to TRBD1. Germline V gene lookup returns CDR1 MGHRA and CDR2 YSYEKL. V gave up 0 bases and J gave up 11 bases; unmatched junction bases: 8. The CDR3 sequence is 15 residues long. CDR3 DNA sequence: TGCGCCAGCAGCCAAGATTCGGGACAGGGAATAACCCAGCATTTT. Translated: CASSQDSGQGITQHF.

This chain links TRBV5-8 with TRBJ2-2; 7 positions agree with TRBD2. V was clipped by 5 bases and J by 3 bases; unmatched bases: 7. The CDR3 sequence is 15 residues long. The germline V gene has CDR1 SGHTS and CDR2 YDEGEE. In DNA, the CDR3 is TGTGCCAGCAGAGGCGGGAGCGGCTACACCGGGGAGCTGTTTTTT. Its protein is CASRGGSGYTGELFF.

The chain couples TRBV2 to TRBJ2-3; 8 bases are shared with TRBD2. Germline CDR1 and CDR2: SNHLY and FYNNEI. After removal of 11 bases from V and 4 bases from J, the junction contained 14 bases not matched to a gene. The CDR3 runs to 15 residues. The DNA of the CDR3 is TGTGCCCGCCGCGAGGGTAGCGGGAACGCAGATACGCAGTATTTT. It specifies CARREGSGNADTQYF.

The V and J genes are TRBV19 and TRBJ1-5, with 7 bases fitting TRBD1. J lost 3 bases, V lost 7 bases, and 12 bases had no gene match. The germline V gene encodes CDR1 LNHDA and CDR2 SQIVND (reference sequence). The CDR3 has 16 amino acids. CDR3 in amino acids: CASMAGGQPYNQPQHF. The CDR3 DNA reads TGTGCCAGTATGGCGGGGGGACAGCCATACAATCAGCCCCAGCATTTT. The entire variable domain, with the rest obtained from reference TRBV19 and TRBJ1-5, is as follows: DGGITQSPKYLFRKEGQNVTLSCEQNLNHDAMYWYRQDPGQGLRLIYYSQIVNDFQKGDIAEGYSVSREKKESFPLTVTSAQKNPTAFYLCASMAGGQPYNQPQHFGDGTRLSIL.

This chain connects TRBV12-3 or TRBV12-4 to TRBJ1-3, with D unclear. The V end was cut by 4 bases, the J end by 1 base, with 5 bases between. This CDR3 spans 13 amino acids. CDR3 nucleotides: TGTGCCAGCAGTTCGGTTTCTGGAAACACCATATATTTT. It encodes CASSSVSGNTIYF.

This chain connects TRBV11-2 to TRBJ1-1; tentative D call: TRBD1 (5 bases). V gave up 5 bases and J gave up 0 bases, with 10 bases separating them. The CDR3 is made up of 14 amino acids. Germline V gene sequence: CDR1 SGHAT, CDR2 FQNNGV. The CDR3 region has the DNA TGTGCCAGCAGCCGTCAACAGGTGAACACTGAAGCTTTCTTT. It codes for CASSRQQVNTEAFF.

The chain links TRBV6-5 to TRBJ1-1; TRBD1 agrees at 7 bases. The CDR3 contains 14 residues. Losses at the gene ends were 6 bases for V and 2 bases for J; bases not matched to a gene: 6. Germline CDR1 reads MNHEY; CDR2 reads SVGAGI. The CDR3 DNA reads TGTGCCAGCAGAGACAGGGCGCCTAACACTGAAGCTTTCTTT. Protein sequence: CASRDRAPNTEAFF.

This clone was detected only a few times. This chain uses TRBV25-1 with TRBJ2-1; D is undetermined. CDR1 and CDR2 from the germline V gene are MGHDK and SYGVNS. This CDR3 is built from 15 residues. V was trimmed by 1 base and J by 4 bases, leaving 11 bases between them. The CDR3 DNA sequence: TGTGCCAGCAGTGAATTGGGCACCGGTTACAATGAGCAGTTCTTC. Its translation is CASSELGTGYNEQFF.